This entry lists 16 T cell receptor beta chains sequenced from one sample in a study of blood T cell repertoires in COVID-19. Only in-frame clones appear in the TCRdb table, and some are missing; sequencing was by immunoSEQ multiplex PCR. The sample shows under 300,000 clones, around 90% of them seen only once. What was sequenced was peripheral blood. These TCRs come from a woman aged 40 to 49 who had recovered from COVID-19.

The CDR3 DNA sequence: TGTGCCAGCAGTTTCTTTGGAACGGGGACCGGGGAGCTGTTTTTT. Translating gives CASSFFGTGTGELFF. The J gene is TRBJ2-2, the V gene TRBV28; tentative D call: TRBD2 (5 bases). The V gene lost 3 bases and the J gene lost 5 bases, with 13 bases spanning the gap. This CDR3 region has 15 residues. Per germline, CDR1 MDHEN and CDR2 SYDVKM. Full variable domain (rest looked up from reference TRBV28 and TRBJ2-2): DVKVTQSSRYLVKRTGEKVFLECVQDMDHENMFWYRQDPGLGLRLIYFSYDVKMKEKGDIPEGYSVSREKKERFSLILESASTNQTSMYLCASSFFGTGTGELFFGEGSRLTVL.

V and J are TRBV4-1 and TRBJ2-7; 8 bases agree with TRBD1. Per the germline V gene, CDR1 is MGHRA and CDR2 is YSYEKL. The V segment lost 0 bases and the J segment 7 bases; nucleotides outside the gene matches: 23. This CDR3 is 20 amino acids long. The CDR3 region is CASSQDSGNLRQGSSREQYF. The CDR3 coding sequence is TGCGCCAGCAGCCAAGATTCGGGGAACCTCCGACAGGGGTCGTCGCGGGAGCAGTACTTC.

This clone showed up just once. CDR3: CASSVTDRVYNSPLHF. CDR3 sequence (DNA): TGTGCCAGCAGTGTAACAGACAGGGTCTATAATTCACCCCTCCACTTT. J is TRBJ1-6 and V is TRBV6-1; 7 positions agree with TRBD1. The germline V gene has CDR1 MNHNS and CDR2 SASEGT. The CDR3 has 16 residues. With V trimmed by 4 bases and J by 3 bases, 6 bases remained unmatched.

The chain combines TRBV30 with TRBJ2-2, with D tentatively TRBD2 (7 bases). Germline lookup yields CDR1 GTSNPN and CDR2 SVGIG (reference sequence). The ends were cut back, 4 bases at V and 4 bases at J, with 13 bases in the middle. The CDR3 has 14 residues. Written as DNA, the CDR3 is TGTGCCTGGACTATAGGGGGGGGCACCGGGGAGCTGTTTTTT. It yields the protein CAWTIGGGTGELFF.

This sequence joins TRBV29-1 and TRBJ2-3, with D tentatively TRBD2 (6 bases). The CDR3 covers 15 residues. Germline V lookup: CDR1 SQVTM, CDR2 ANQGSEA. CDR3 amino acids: CTSRVLGEGTDTQYF. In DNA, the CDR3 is TGCACCTCTCGAGTTCTTGGGGAGGGCACAGATACGCAGTATTTT.

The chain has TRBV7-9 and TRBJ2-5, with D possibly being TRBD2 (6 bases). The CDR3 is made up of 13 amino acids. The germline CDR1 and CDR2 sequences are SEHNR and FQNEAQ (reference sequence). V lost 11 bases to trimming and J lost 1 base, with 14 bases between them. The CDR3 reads CASGEGAQETQYF. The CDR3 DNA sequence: TGTGCCTCGGGGGAAGGGGCCCAAGAGACCCAGTACTTC.

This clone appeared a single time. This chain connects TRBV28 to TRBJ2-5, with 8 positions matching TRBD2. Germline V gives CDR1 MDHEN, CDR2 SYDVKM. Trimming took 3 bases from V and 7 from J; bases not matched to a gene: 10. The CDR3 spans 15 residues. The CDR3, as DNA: TGTGCCAGCAGTTTCTATTCGGGGGGGAGAGGGACCCAGTACTTC. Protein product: CASSFYSGGRGTQYF.

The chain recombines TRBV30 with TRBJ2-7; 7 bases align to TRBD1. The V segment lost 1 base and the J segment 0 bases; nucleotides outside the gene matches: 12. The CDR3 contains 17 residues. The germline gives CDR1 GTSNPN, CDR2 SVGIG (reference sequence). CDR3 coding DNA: TGTGCCTGGAGTGACGGGACAGCGAAAATACCCTCCTACGAGCAGTACTTC. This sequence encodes CAWSDGTAKIPSYEQYF.

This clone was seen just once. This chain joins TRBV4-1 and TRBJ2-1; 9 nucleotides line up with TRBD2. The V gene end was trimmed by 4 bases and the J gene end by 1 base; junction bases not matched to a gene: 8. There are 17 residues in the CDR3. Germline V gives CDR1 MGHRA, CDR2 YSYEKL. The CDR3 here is CASSPSLSGSSYNEQFF. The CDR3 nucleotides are TGCGCCAGCAGCCCTTCCCTTAGCGGGAGTTCCTACAATGAGCAGTTCTTC.

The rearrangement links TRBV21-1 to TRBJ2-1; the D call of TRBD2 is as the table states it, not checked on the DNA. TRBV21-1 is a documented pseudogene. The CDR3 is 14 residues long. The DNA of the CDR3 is TGTGCCAGCAGGGCTAGCGGGAGGGCCACTGAGCAGTTCTTC. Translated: CASRASGRATEQFF.

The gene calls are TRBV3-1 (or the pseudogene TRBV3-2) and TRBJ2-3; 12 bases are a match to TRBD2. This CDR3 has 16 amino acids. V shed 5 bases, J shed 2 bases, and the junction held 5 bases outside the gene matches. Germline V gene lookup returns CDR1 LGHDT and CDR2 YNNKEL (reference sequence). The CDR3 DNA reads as TGTGCCAGCAGCTTAGGACTAGCGGGGATCACAGATACGCAGTATTTT. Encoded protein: CASSLGLAGITDTQYF.

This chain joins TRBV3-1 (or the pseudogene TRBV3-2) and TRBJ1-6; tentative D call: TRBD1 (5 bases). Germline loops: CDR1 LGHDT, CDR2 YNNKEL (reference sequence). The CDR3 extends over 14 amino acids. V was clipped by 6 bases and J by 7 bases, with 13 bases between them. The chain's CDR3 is CASSLQGYNSPLHF. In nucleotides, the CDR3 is TGTGCCAGCAGTCTTCAGGGTTACAATTCACCCCTCCACTTT.

As DNA, the CDR3 is TGTGCCAGCAGCTTAGAAGGTGGGAGGAATGAGCAGTTCTTC. This codes for CASSLEGGRNEQFF. The rearrangement links TRBV11-2 to TRBJ2-1; weak D call: TRBD2 (6 bases). There are 14 residues in the CDR3. The germline gives CDR1 SGHAT, CDR2 FQNNGV. The germline V and J ends were trimmed by 0 bases and 7 bases, with 10 bases remaining between them.

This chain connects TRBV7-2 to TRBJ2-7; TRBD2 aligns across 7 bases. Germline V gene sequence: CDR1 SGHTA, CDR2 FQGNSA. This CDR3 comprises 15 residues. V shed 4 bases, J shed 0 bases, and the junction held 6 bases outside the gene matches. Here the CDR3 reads CASSSSRLASYEQYF. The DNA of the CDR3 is TGTGCCAGCAGCTCCTCGCGACTAGCCTCCTACGAGCAGTACTTC.

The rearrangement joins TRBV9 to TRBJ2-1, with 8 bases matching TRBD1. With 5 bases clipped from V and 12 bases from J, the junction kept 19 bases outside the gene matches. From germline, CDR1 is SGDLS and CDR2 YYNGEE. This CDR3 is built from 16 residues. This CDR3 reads CASSAGPQGELGSQFF. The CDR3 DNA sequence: TGTGCCAGCAGTGCCGGCCCACAGGGGGAGTTGGGTTCGCAGTTCTTC.

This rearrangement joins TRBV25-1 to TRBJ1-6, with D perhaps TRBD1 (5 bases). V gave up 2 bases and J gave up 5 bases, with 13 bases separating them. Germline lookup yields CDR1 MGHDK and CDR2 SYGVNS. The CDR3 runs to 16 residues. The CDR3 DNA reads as TGTGCCAGCAGTGAAGGGGGGACTCTAGATAATTCACCCCTCCACTTT. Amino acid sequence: CASSEGGTLDNSPLHF.